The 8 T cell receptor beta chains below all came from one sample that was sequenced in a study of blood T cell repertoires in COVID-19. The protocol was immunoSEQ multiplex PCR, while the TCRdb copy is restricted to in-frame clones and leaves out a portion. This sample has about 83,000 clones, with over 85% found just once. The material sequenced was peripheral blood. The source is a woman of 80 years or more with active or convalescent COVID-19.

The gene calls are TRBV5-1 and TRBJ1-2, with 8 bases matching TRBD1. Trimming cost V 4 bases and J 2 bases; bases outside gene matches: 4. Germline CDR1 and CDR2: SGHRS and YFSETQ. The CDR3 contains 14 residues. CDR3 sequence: CASSTDRVNYGYTF. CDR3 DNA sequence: TGCGCCAGCAGCACGGACAGGGTCAACTATGGCTACACCTTC.

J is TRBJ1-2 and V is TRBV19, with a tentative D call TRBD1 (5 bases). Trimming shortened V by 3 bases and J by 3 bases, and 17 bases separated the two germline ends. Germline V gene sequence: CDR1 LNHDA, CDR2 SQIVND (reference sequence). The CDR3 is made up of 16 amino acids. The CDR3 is CASSIVGVPGDYGYTF. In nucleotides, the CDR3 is TGTGCCAGTAGTATCGTAGGGGTCCCGGGGGACTATGGCTACACCTTC.

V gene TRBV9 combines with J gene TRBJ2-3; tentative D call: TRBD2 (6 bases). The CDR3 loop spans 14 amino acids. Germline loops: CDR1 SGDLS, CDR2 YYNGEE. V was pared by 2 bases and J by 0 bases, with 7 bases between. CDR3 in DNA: TGTGCCAGCAGCGTTAGCGGAAGCACAGATACGCAGTATTTT. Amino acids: CASSVSGSTDTQYF.

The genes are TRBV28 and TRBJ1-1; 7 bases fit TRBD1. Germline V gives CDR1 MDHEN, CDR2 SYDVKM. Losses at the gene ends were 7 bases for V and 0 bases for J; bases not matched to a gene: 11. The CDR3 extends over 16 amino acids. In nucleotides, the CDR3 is TGTGCCAGCACGTTGGGGACAGAATACATGAACACTGAAGCTTTCTTT. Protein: CASTLGTEYMNTEAFF.

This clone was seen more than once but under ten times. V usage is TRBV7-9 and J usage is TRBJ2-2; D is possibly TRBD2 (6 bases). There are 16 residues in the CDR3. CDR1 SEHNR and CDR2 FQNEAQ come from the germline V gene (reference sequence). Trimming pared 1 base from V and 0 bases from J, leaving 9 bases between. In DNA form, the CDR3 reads TGTGCCAGCAGCTTAGGGGACTCACCGAACACCGGGGAGCTGTTTTTT. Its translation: CASSLGDSPNTGELFF.

The CDR3 DNA reads TGTGCCAGCAGCCCACAGCGGGGGGCCGGGACCGGGGAGCTGTTTTTT. It encodes CASSPQRGAGTGELFF. V and J are TRBV6-2 or TRBV6-3 and TRBJ2-2; 9 nucleotides align to TRBD2. Germline assignment: CDR1 MNHEY and CDR2 SVGEGT. The CDR3 has 16 residues. Losses at the gene ends were 6 bases for V and 5 bases for J; bases not matched to a gene: 10.

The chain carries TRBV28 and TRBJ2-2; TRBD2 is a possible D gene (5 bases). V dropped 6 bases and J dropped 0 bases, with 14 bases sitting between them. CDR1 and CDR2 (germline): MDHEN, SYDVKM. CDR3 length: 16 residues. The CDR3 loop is CASSNLKGANTGELFF. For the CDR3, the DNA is TGTGCCAGCAGCAATCTTAAGGGAGCGAACACCGGGGAGCTGTTTTTT.

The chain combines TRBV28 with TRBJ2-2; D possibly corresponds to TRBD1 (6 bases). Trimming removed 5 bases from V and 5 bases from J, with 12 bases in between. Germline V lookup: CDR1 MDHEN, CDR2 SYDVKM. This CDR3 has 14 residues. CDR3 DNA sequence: TGTGCCAGCAGTGGTGACAGGTATACCGGGGAGCTGTTTTTT. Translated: CASSGDRYTGELFF.